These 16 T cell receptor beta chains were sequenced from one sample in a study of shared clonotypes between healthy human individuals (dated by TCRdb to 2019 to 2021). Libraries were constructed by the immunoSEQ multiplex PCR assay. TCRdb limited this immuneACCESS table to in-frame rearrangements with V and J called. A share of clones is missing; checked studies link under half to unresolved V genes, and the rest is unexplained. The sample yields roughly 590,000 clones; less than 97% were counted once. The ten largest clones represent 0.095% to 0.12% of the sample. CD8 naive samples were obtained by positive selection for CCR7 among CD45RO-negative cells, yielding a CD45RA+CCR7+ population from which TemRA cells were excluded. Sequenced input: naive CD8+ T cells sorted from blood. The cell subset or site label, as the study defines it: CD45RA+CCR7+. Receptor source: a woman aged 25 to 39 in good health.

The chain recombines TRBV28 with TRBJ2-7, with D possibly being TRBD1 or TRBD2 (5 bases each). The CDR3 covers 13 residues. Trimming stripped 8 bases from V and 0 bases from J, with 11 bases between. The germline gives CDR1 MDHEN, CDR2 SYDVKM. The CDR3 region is CASGDLSSYEQYF. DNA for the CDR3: TGTGCCAGCGGGGACCTCAGCTCCTACGAGCAGTACTTC.

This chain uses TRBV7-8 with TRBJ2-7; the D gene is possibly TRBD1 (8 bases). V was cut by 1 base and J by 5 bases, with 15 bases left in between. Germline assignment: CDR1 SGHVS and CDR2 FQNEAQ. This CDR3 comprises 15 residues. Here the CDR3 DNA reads TGTGCCAGCAGCTTAGGGCTTACAGGGGGGGACGAGCAGTACTTC. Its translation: CASSLGLTGGDEQYF. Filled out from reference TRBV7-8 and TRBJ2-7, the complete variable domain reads GAGVSQSPRYKVAKRGQDVALRCDPISGHVSLFWYQQALGQGPEFLTYFQNEAQLDKSGLPSDRFFAERPEGSVSTLKIQRTQQEDSAVYLCASSLGLTGGDEQYFGPGTRLTVT.

CDR3 protein: CASSLNSLAAYEQYF. The CDR3 DNA follows: TGTGCCAGCAGTTTAAACTCCCTAGCGGCCTACGAGCAGTACTTC. The genes are TRBV27 and TRBJ2-7, with 7 bases aligning to TRBD2. The germline CDR1 and CDR2 sequences are MNHEY and SMNVEV (reference sequence). CDR3 size: 15 residues. V was pared by 2 bases and J by 2 bases, with 6 bases of the junction left unmatched.

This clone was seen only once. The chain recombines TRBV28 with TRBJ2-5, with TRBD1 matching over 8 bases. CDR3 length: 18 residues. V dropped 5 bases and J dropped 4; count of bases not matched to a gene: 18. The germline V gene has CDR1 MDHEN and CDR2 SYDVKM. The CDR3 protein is CASSPPSRTGWVRETQYF. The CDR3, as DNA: TGTGCCAGCAGTCCGCCCTCCCGGACAGGGTGGGTCCGAGAGACCCAGTACTTC. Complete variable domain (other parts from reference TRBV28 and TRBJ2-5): DVKVTQSSRYLVKRTGEKVFLECVQDMDHENMFWYRQDPGLGLRLIYFSYDVKMKEKGDIPEGYSVSREKKERFSLILESASTNQTSMYLCASSPPSRTGWVRETQYFGPGTRLLVL.

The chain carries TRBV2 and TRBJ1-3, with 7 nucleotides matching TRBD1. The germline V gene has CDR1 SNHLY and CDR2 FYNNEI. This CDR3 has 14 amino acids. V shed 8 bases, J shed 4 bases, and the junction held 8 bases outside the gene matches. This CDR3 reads CASVETGPGNTIYF. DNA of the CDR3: TGTGCCAGCGTGGAGACAGGGCCAGGAAACACCATATATTTT. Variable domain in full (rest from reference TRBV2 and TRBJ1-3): EPEVTQTPSHQVTQMGQEVILRCVPISNHLYFYWYRQILGQKVEFLVSFYNNEISEKSEIFDDQFSVERPDGSNFTLKIRSTKLEDSAMYFCASVETGPGNTIYFGEGSWLTVV.

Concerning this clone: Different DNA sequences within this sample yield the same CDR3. The CDR3 coding sequence is TGTGCCAGCAGTTTAACAGGGGCCTACAATGAGCAGTTCTTC. It encodes CASSLTGAYNEQFF. This sequence joins TRBV27 and TRBJ2-1, with 7 bases that match TRBD1. Germline CDR1 is MNHEY and CDR2 is SMNVEV (reference sequence). The CDR3 covers 14 residues. V shed 2 bases and J 2 bases; nucleotides not matched to a gene: 0.

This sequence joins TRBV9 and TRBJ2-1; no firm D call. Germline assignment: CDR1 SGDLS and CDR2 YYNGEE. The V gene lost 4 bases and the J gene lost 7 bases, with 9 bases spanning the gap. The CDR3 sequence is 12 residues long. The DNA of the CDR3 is TGTGCCAGCAGCCCAAGCCCAAATGAGCAGTTCTTC. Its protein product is CASSPSPNEQFF.

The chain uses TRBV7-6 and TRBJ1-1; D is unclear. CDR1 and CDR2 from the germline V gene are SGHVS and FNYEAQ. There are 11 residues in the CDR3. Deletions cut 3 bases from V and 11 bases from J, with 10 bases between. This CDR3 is CASSFPLMAFF. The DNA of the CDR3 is TGTGCCAGCAGCTTCCCGCTCATGGCTTTCTTT.

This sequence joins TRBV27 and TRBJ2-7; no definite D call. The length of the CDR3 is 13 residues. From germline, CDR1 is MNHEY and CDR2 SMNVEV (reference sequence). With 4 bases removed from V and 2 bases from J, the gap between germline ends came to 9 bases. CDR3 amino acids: CASSSSHTYEQYF. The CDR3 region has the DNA TGTGCCAGCAGTTCCTCCCACACCTACGAGCAGTACTTC.

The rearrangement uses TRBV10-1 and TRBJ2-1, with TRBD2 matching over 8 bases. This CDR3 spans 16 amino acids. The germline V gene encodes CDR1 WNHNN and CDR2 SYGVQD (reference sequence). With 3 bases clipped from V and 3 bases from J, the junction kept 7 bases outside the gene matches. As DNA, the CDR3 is TGCGCCAGCAGTGACTCCGGGAGGGGTTACTACAATGAGCAGTTCTTC. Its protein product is CASSDSGRGYYNEQFF.

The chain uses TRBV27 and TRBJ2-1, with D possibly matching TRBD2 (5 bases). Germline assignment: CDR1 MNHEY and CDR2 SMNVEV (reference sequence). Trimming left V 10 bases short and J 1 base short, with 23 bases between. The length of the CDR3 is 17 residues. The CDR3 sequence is CATTSLAAVGSYNEQFF. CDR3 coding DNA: TGTGCCACCACCTCGTTGGCAGCGGTCGGTTCCTACAATGAGCAGTTCTTC.

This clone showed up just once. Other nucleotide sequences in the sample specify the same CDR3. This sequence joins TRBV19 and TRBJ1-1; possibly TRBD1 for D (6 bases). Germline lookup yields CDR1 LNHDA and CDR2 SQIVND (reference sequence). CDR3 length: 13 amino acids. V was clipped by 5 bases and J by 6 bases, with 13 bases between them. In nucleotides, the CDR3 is TGTGCCAGTAGTCCCCGAGGGGGTGCTGAAGCTTTCTTT. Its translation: CASSPRGGAEAFF.

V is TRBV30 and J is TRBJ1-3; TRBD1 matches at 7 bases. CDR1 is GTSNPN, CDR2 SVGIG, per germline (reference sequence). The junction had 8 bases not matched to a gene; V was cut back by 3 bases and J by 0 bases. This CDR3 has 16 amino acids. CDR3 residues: CAWSAEGAFSGNTIYF. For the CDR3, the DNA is TGTGCCTGGAGCGCCGAGGGGGCTTTCTCTGGAAACACCATATATTTT.

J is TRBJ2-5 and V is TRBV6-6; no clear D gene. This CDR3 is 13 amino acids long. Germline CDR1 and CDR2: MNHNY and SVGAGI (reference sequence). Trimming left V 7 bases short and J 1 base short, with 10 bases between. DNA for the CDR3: TGTGCCAGCACCTCCGGAATCCAAGAGACCCAGTACTTC. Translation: CASTSGIQETQYF.

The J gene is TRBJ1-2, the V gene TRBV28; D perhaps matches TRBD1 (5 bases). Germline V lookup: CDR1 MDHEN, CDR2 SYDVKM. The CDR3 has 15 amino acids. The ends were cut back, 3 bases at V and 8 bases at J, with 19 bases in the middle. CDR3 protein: CASSFSAGIGLGYTF. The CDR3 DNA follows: TGTGCCAGCAGTTTCTCCGCAGGGATCGGATTGGGCTACACCTTC.

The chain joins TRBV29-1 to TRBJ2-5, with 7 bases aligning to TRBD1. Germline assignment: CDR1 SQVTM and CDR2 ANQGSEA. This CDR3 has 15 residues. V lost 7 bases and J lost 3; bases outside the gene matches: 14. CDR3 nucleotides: TGCAGCGGGCGAGGGGGCGTGTTGCAAGAAGAGACCCAGTACTTC. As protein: CSGRGGVLQEETQYF.